This T cell receptor (beta chain) originates from a study of OX40 agonist ivuxolimab in advanced cancers. This CDR3 spans 16 amino acids. The V end lost 5 bases, the J end lost 0 bases, and 14 bases lay between the germline ends. In germline, CDR1 is PRHDT, CDR2 FYEKMQ (reference sequence). Worth noting for this clone: Its antigen is currently unknown.

TCRdb's table, derived via immunoSEQ multiplex PCR, lists solely in-frame clones and lacks some. The table lists some 39,000 clones, around 89% of them singletons. Study observations and caveats: In the 0.1-3.0 mg/kg groups, partial responders showed among the lowest expansion.

The sequence was obtained from an adult with an advanced solid tumor such as melanoma, head and neck, liver or kidney cancer. The genes are TRBV13 and TRBJ2-1; no clear D gene. Specimen: CD4+ or CD8+ T cells sorted from blood, collected in a trial of the OX40 agonist ivuxolimab. CDR3 region: CASSRTKISSYNEQFF. The CDR3 DNA follows: TGTGCCAGCAGCCGTACTAAAATAAGCTCCTACAATGAGCAGTTCTTC.